Listed below are T cell receptor beta chains from one sample, sequenced in a study of T cell responses to AZD1222 COVID-19 vaccine. Only in-frame clones appear in the TCRdb table, and some are missing; sequencing was by immunoSEQ multiplex PCR. This listing includes about 140,000 clones. The sample consisted of peripheral blood. The receptor source for this set is an adult in good health. The CDR3 runs from the conserved cysteine through the conserved F or W. The D gene is left open where the match is weak.

v_call	j_call	d_call	cdr3_nt	cdr3_aa
TRBV7-9	TRBJ2-1	-	TGTGCCAGCAGCTTAGGGCTCTCGAGCTCCTACAATGAGCAGTTCTTC	CASSLGLSSSYNEQFF
TRBV19	TRBJ2-2	TRBD1	TGTGCCAGTAGGATGGGGGACAGGGGTTTTGCCGGGGAGCTGTTTTTT	CASRMGDRGFAGELFF
TRBV28	TRBJ2-5	TRBD2	TGTGCCAGCAGTTTACTAGCGGGGAACCAAGAGACCCAGTACTTC	CASSLLAGNQETQYF
TRBV5-6	TRBJ1-2	-	TGTGCCAGCAGCTCGGACACTAACTATGGCTACACCTTC	CASSSDTNYGYTF
TRBV5-8	TRBJ1-1	-	TGTGCCAGCAGCCCTCGTTTAGGTCCCCTGAACACTGAAGCTTTCTTT	CASSPRLGPLNTEAFF
TRBV5-1	TRBJ2-1	-	TGCGCCAGCAGACCACTAGGGGGGAGTTACAATGAGCAGTTCTTC	CASRPLGGSYNEQFF
TRBV5-1	TRBJ2-2	-	TGCGCCAGCAGCCCTGGTCCAGCCGCGAACACCGGGGAGCTGTTTTTT	CASSPGPAANTGELFF
TRBV5-1	TRBJ1-5	-	TGCGCCAGCAGATCTGAACACAGGGTCAATTTAATACGGCCCCAGCATTTT	CASRSEHRVNLIRPQHF
TRBV2	TRBJ1-6	TRBD1	TGTGCCAGCAGGAGAACAGGGGCTTCACCCCTCCACTTT	CASRRTGASPLHF
TRBV11-1	TRBJ1-2	TRBD1	TGTGCCAGCAGCTTCCGGGACAGCACCGGCTACACCTTC	CASSFRDSTGYTF
TRBV6-5	TRBJ2-3	TRBD2	TGTGCCAGCAGCAGACTAGCAGGCTTGGATACGCAGTATTTT	CASSRLAGLDTQYF
TRBV10-3	TRBJ2-7	-	TGTGCCATCAGTGCTGGACAGCCCTACGAGCAGTACTTC	CAISAGQPYEQYF